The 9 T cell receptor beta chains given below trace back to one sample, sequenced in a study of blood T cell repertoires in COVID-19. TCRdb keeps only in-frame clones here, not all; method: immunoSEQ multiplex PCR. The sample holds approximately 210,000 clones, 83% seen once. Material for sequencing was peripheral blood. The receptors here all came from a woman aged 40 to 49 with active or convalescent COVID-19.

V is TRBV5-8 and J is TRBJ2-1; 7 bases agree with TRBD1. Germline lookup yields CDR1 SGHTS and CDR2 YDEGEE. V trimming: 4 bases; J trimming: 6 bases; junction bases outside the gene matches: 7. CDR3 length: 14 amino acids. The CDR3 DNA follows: TGTGCCAGCAGCCTACTTAACAGGGGCAATGAGCAGTTCTTC. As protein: CASSLLNRGNEQFF.

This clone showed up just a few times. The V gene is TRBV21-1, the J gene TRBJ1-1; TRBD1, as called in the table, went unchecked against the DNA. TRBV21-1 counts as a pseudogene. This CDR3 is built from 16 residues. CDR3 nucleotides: TGTGCCAGCAGCAAATTGGGGACAGGAGAGTACACTGAAGCTTTCTTT. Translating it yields CASSKLGTGEYTEAFF.

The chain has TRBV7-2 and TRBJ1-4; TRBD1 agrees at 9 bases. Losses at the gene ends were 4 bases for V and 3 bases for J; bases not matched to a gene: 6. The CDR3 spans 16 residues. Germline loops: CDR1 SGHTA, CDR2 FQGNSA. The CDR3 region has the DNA TGTGCCAGCAGCTGGGACAGGGCTAATCCTAATGAAAAACTGTTTTTT. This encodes CASSWDRANPNEKLFF.

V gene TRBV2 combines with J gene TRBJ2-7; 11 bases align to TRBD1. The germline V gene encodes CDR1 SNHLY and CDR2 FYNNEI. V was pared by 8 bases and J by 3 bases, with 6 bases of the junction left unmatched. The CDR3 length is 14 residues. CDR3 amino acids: CASRPGQGVYEQYF. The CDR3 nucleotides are TGTGCCAGCCGCCCGGGACAGGGGGTCTACGAGCAGTACTTC.

The CDR3 nucleotides read TGTGCCAGCAGCCCCGACCCAGGGGAGGGGGAGCAGTACTTC. This sequence encodes CASSPDPGEGEQYF. The rearrangement links TRBV5-5 to TRBJ2-7; a possible D gene is TRBD2 (7 bases). Per the germline V gene, CDR1 is SGHKS and CDR2 is YYEKEE (reference sequence). The CDR3 totals 14 residues. The V end lost 4 bases, the J end lost 7 bases, and 18 bases lay between the germline ends.

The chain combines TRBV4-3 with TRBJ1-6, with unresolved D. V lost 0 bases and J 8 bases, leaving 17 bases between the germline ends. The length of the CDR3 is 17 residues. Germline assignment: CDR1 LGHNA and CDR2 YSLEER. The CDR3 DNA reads TGCGCCAGCAGCCAAGATGTCCGGGTGGTCTCTGATTCACCCCTCCACTTT. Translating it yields CASSQDVRVVSDSPLHF.

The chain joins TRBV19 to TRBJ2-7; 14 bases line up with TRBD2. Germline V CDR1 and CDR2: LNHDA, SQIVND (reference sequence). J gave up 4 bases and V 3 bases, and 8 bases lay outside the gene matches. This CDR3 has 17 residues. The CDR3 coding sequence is TGTGCCAGTAGTATCCGCGGGACTAGCGGGAGCAGGTACGAGCAGTACTTC. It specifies CASSIRGTSGSRYEQYF.

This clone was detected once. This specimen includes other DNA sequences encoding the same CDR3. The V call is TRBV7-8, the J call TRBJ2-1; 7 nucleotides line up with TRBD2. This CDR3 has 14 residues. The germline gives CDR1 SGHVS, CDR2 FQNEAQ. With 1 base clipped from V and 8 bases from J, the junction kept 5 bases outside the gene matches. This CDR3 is CASSLGPSGYEQFF. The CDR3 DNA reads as TGTGCCAGCAGCTTAGGGCCTAGCGGTTATGAGCAGTTCTTC.

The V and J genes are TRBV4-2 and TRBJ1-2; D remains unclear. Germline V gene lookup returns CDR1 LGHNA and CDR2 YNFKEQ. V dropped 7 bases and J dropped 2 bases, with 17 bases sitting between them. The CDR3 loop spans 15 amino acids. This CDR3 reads CASTPSGGRNYGYTF. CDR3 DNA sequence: TGTGCCAGCACCCCTAGCGGAGGGAGAAACTATGGCTACACCTTC.